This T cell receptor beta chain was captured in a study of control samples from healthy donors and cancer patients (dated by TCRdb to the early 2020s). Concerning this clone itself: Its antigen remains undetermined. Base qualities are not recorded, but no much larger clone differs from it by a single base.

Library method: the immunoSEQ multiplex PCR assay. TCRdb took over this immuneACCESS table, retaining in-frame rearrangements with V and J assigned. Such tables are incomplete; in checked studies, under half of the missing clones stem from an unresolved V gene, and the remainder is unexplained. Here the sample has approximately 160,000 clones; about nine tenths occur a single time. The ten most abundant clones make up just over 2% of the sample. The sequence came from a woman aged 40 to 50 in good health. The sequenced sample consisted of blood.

The DNA sequence follows: TGTGCCAGCAGCCCCCAATATGGGCCCGAGCAGTTCTTC. Its translation reads: CASSPQYGPEQFF. The V and J genes are TRBV7-3 and TRBJ2-1, with the identity of the D gene unclear. Cut back by 5 bases and 10 bases, the V and J ends lie 15 bases apart. CDR1 is given as SGHTA and CDR2 as FQGTGA, both from the germline V gene. From the cysteine through the phenylalanine, the CDR3 covers 13 amino acids. The kept DNA is CDR3 alone, 39 bases in frame from the first base. With all but the CDR3 taken from the reference TRBV7-3 and TRBJ2-1 genes, the full variable domain is: GAGVSQTPSNKVTEKGKYVELRCDPISGHTALYWYRQSLGQGPEFLIYFQGTGAADDSGLPNDRFFAVRPEGSVSTLKIQRTERGDSAVYLCASSPQYGPEQFFGPGTRLTVL.